This record covers a single T cell receptor beta chain. Deletions cut 0 bases from V and 6 bases from J, with 10 bases between. Germline CDR1 KGHSH, CDR2 LQKENI. This CDR3 is built from 14 residues. The data were obtained in a study of blood T cell repertoires in COVID-19. Whole-study context: PBMCs, B-cell-depleted T cells, or T cells provided the cDNA or gDNA that made up the material.

The repertoire was sequenced with immunoSEQ multiplex PCR; TCRdb's copy has only in-frame clones and lacks some. There are 45,000 to 65,000 clones in the sample; around 92% occur only once, and 8.6% lies in the top ten. The chain employs TRBV18 and TRBJ2-3, with a possible D match to TRBD2 (6 bases). The TCR comes from a human donor in a cohort sampled during active COVID-19. What was sequenced was peripheral blood. The CDR3 nucleotides are TGTGCCAGCTCACCACCGGGGGGTTCGGATACGCAGTATTTT. Protein: CASSPPGGSDTQYF.